The rows below give T cell receptor beta chains drawn from one sample of a study of cytomegalovirus exposure and HLA in healthy donors. Produced via immunoSEQ multiplex PCR; TCRdb's table is partial and in-frame only. The table shows 200,000 to 250,000 clones, with around nine tenths occurring only once. Specimen: PBMCs. The receptor set was obtained from a woman aged 18 to 35 in good health and CMV-seropositive. CDR3s include the opening cysteine and the closing phenylalanine or tryptophan. The D gene is left open where the match is weak. Size values are once, few and many counts, or a class for expanded clones, and some rows have none.

length,D,J,size,V,DNA,CDR3
13,NA,TRBJ2-7,NA,TRBV29-1,TGCAGCGTAGCACGGGCCAGGGGACGGGAGCAGTACTTC,CSVARARGREQYF
16,TRBD2,TRBJ2-2,NA,TRBV5-4,TGTGCCAGCAGCTTGGGACTAGCGAAGTTTTCCGGGGAGCTGTTTTTT,CASSLGLAKFSGELFF
13,NA,TRBJ2-7,NA,TRBV29-1,TGCAGCGTCCCGGGAGTATCGACCTACGAGCAGTACTTC,CSVPGVSTYEQYF
13,NA,TRBJ1-3,NA,TRBV6-5,TGTGCCAGCAGTTATAGCAGTGGAAACACCATATATTTT,CASSYSSGNTIYF
13,NA,TRBJ2-1,NA,TRBV10-1,TGCGCCAGCAGTGAGTCCCGTGGGACTTATCCGTTCTTC,CASSESRGTYPFF
15,TRBD1,TRBJ1-5,NA,TRBV5-1,TGCGCCAGCAGCCAGGGGACAGGCGACAATCAGCCCCAGCATTTT,CASSQGTGDNQPQHF
13,NA,TRBJ1-1,NA,TRBV5-1,TGCGCCAGCAGCCAGGGAATGAACACTGAAGCTTTCTTT,CASSQGMNTEAFF
14,NA,TRBJ2-7,NA,TRBV7-8,TGTGCCAGCAGCTTAGGGGGGGTCTCCTACGAGCAGTACTTC,CASSLGGVSYEQYF
14,NA,TRBJ2-3,NA,TRBV27,NA,CASSSSSWTDTQYF
18,TRBD1,TRBJ2-6,NA,TRBV4-2,TGTGCCAGCAGCCAAGATGGGACAGGGCTATCTGGGGCCAACGTCCTGACTTTC,CASSQDGTGLSGANVLTF
13,NA,TRBJ1-1,NA,TRBV13,TGTGCCAGCAGCACCAGTGGCTCCCCTGAAGCTTTCTTT,CASSTSGSPEAFF
15,TRBD1,TRBJ2-7,NA,TRBV19,TGTGCCAGTAGCCCGGGGCAGGGGGCCTCTCGCGAGCAGTACTTC,CASSPGQGASREQYF
16,TRBD2,TRBJ2-1,NA,TRBV7-3,TGTGCCAGCAGCTTAAGGGCAGCGGGGATATACAATGAGCAGTTCTTC,CASSLRAAGIYNEQFF
16,NA,TRBJ1-5,NA,TRBV5-6,TGTGCCAGCAGCTTATCGGGCAGGGGTAGCAATCAGCCCCAGCATTTT,CASSLSGRGSNQPQHF
15,NA,TRBJ2-2,NA,TRBV7-9,TGTGCCAGCAGCTCGGGGGTCGGTACGGGCGGGGAGCTGTTTTTT,CASSSGVGTGGELFF
18,TRBD2,TRBJ2-3,once,TRBV10-2,TGCGCCAGCAGTGGAGGTCTAGCGGGAGGGCCCCCCACAGATACGCAGTATTTT,CASSGGLAGGPPTDTQYF
12,NA,TRBJ1-1,NA,TRBV7-9,TGTGCCAGCAGCTGGCAGGGGCCCGAAGCTTTCTTT,CASSWQGPEAFF
14,NA,TRBJ1-5,few,TRBV4-1,TGCGCCAGCAGCTCCCAGGGTACCAATCAGCCCCAGCATTTT,CASSSQGTNQPQHF
14,TRBD2,TRBJ2-2,NA,TRBV5-1,TGCGCCAGCAGTAGCGGGAGTAACACCGGGGAGCTGTTTTTT,CASSSGSNTGELFF
15,TRBD2,TRBJ2-3,NA,TRBV6-4,TGTGCCAGCAGTGTGGTGGGAGGGAGCACAGATACGCAGTATTTT,CASSVVGGSTDTQYF
13,TRBD1,TRBJ2-7,few,TRBV7-8,TGTGCCAGTCACCACAGGGGGCGTTTCGAGCAGTACTTC,CASHHRGRFEQYF
14,NA,TRBJ2-1,NA,TRBV12-5,TGTGCTAGTGGTTTTTCAGGGGACTACAATGAGCAGTTCTTC,CASGFSGDYNEQFF
14,TRBD2,TRBJ2-3,few,TRBV7-2,TGTGCCAGACTGGCGGGAGAAAGCACAGATACGCAGTATTTT,CARLAGESTDTQYF
16,NA,TRBJ2-2,few,TRBV27,TGTGCCAGCAGTTTATTTTTGGGGGGGCACCCCGGGGAGCTGTTTTTT,CASSLFLGGHPGELFF